The 22 T cell receptor beta chains below were found in one sample sequenced in a study of OX40 agonist ivuxolimab in advanced cancers. Preparation of the library involved the immunoSEQ multiplex PCR assay. TCRdb stores this immuneACCESS table with in-frame sequences only. Part of the clones is absent; in the studies checked, under half of the shortfall reflects unresolved V genes, and no reason is known for the rest. The sample yields about 110,000 clones; 75% to 95% were counted once. The ten largest make up around 1.2% of the sample. The sample was CD4+ or CD8+ T cells sorted from blood, taken in a trial of the OX40 agonist ivuxolimab. The source of these receptors is an adult with an advanced solid tumor such as melanoma, head and neck, liver or kidney cancer.

The chain combines TRBV19 with TRBJ1-1, with D unclear. V gave up 5 bases and J gave up 0 bases, with 13 bases separating them. CDR3 length equals 15 residues. Germline CDR1 reads LNHDA; CDR2 reads SQIVND (reference sequence). CDR3 sequence reads: CASSVMGGVNTEAFF. CDR3 nucleotide sequence: TGTGCCAGTAGTGTGATGGGAGGAGTGAACACTGAAGCTTTCTTT.

The chain is built from TRBV19 and TRBJ2-2, with 9 bases matching TRBD1. This CDR3 is 16 amino acids long. Per the germline V gene, CDR1 is LNHDA and CDR2 is SQIVND (reference sequence). V shed 4 bases, J shed 4 bases, and the junction held 7 bases outside the gene matches. The CDR3 DNA follows: TGTGCCAGTAGTAGGAGGACAGGGGCCCTCACCGGGGAGCTGTTTTTT. Translation: CASSRRTGALTGELFF.

The chain combines TRBV7-8 with TRBJ1-1; D is possibly TRBD1 (5 bases). Trimming pared 5 bases from V and 7 bases from J, leaving 17 bases between. Germline V CDR1 and CDR2: SGHVS, FQNEAQ. The CDR3 length is 14 residues. CDR3 nucleotides: TGTGCCAGCAGCGCGGGACGGACCTTGGATGAAGCTTTCTTT. Its protein product is CASSAGRTLDEAFF. Full variable domain (outside the CDR3, taken from reference TRBV7-8 and TRBJ1-1): GAGVSQSPRYKVAKRGQDVALRCDPISGHVSLFWYQQALGQGPEFLTYFQNEAQLDKSGLPSDRFFAERPEGSVSTLKIQRTQQEDSAVYLCASSAGRTLDEAFFGQGTRLTVV.

The chain employs TRBV15 and TRBJ2-1; 8 bases are shared with TRBD1. The junction had 10 bases not matched to a gene; V was cut back by 0 bases and J by 3 bases. There are 18 residues in the CDR3. CDR1 is LNHNV, CDR2 YYDKDF, per germline (reference sequence). The CDR3 loop is CATSRDKVIRGLYNEQFF. CDR3 sequence (DNA): TGTGCCACCAGCAGAGATAAGGTAATCAGGGGGCTCTACAATGAGCAGTTCTTC. Full variable domain (rest looked up from reference TRBV15 and TRBJ2-1): DAMVIQNPRYQVTQFGKPVTLSCSQTLNHNVMYWYQQKSSQAPKLLFHYYDKDFNNEADTPDNFQSRRPNTSFCFLDIRSPGLGDTAMYLCATSRDKVIRGLYNEQFFGPGTRLTVL.

The CDR3 DNA follows: TGTGCCAGCAGAAGCGACGGGGATCAGCCCCAGCATTTT. It codes for CASRSDGDQPQHF. The J gene is TRBJ1-5, the V gene TRBV2; D uncertain. V dropped 6 bases and J dropped 5 bases, with 11 bases sitting between them. CDR1 is SNHLY, CDR2 FYNNEI, per germline. The CDR3 covers 13 residues.

The table lists this clone with a few counts. The CDR3 protein is CASSPGQGEYEQYF. The CDR3 DNA follows: TGCGCCAGCAGCCCTGGACAGGGGGAATACGAGCAGTACTTC. The chain has TRBV4-3 and TRBJ2-7; 10 bases map to TRBD1. From germline, CDR1 is LGHNA and CDR2 YSLEER. This CDR3 is 14 amino acids long. Trimming cost V 4 bases and J 4 bases; bases outside gene matches: 4.

V gene TRBV28 combines with J gene TRBJ2-7; 8 nucleotides match TRBD1. This CDR3 spans 16 amino acids. Germline CDR1 is MDHEN and CDR2 is SYDVKM. The V segment lost 5 bases and the J segment 4 bases; nucleotides outside the gene matches: 13. CDR3 nucleotide sequence: TGTGCCAGCAGTCTTCGGACAGGGCAGCCTAAATACGAGCAGTACTTC. It encodes CASSLRTGQPKYEQYF.

CDR3 DNA: TGTGCCAGCTCACCGGGAACCAGGGCCAAAGATACGCAGTATTTT. Its translation: CASSPGTRAKDTQYF. The rearrangement joins TRBV18 to TRBJ2-3; D possibly corresponds to TRBD1 (5 bases). Looked up from germline, CDR1 is KGHSH and CDR2 is LQKENI. Trimming removed 3 bases at V and 5 bases at J, with 15 bases between. This CDR3 contains 15 residues.

This clone was recorded a few times. This sequence joins TRBV10-3 and TRBJ1-2; 11 bases line up with TRBD1. This CDR3 spans 15 amino acids. Germline V gene sequence: CDR1 ENHRY, CDR2 SYGVKD. The V gene end was trimmed by 3 bases and the J gene end by 6 bases; junction bases not matched to a gene: 6. The CDR3 sequence is CAISDPGQGGDGYTF. Written as DNA, the CDR3 is TGTGCCATCAGTGACCCGGGACAGGGGGGTGATGGCTACACCTTC.

The chain is built from TRBV11-2 and TRBJ1-4; 7 bases are shared with TRBD1. There are 15 residues in the CDR3. Germline CDR1 reads SGHAT; CDR2 reads FQNNGV. V was clipped by 1 base and J by 4 bases; unmatched bases: 3. DNA of the CDR3: TGTGCCAGCAGCTTAGCGAGGGGGCTTAATGAAAAACTGTTTTTT. Amino acids: CASSLARGLNEKLFF.

The chain carries TRBV6-6 and TRBJ1-1, with D unclear. V lost 5 bases, J lost 4 bases, and 17 bases lay in between. This CDR3 is 15 amino acids long. The germline gives CDR1 MNHNY, CDR2 SVGAGI (reference sequence). The CDR3: CASSPPFQGSTEAFF. In DNA form, the CDR3 reads TGTGCCAGCAGTCCACCGTTCCAAGGCAGCACTGAAGCTTTCTTT.

The CDR3 sequence: CASSMSKKGGELDTQYF. In DNA form, the CDR3 reads TGTGCCAGTAGTATGTCGAAAAAAGGAGGGGAGTTAGATACGCAGTATTTT. This chain joins TRBV19 and TRBJ2-3; possibly TRBD2 for D (6 bases). The V gene's germline CDR1 is LNHDA and CDR2 SQIVND (reference sequence). The V gene lost 3 bases and the J gene lost 5 bases, with 21 bases spanning the gap. The CDR3 extends over 17 amino acids.

V usage is TRBV7-3 and J usage is TRBJ2-5, with TRBD1 matching 10 bases. V lost 3 bases, J lost 5 bases, and 6 bases stayed unmatched. The CDR3 spans 15 residues. CDR1 SGHTA and CDR2 FQGTGA come from the germline V gene. CDR3 DNA: TGTGCCAGCAGCTTTGGGACAGGGGAATCCGAGACCCAGTACTTC. This translates into CASSFGTGESETQYF.

This clone was seen only once. J is TRBJ2-1 and V is TRBV10-3; TRBD2 aligns across 11 bases. CDR1 is ENHRY and CDR2 is SYGVKD in the germline V gene. The CDR3 consists of 13 residues. V gave up 8 bases and J gave up 7 bases; unmatched junction bases: 4. CDR3 coding DNA: TGTGCCATCCAGACTAGCGGGGTTAATGAGCAGTTCTTC. Translating it yields CAIQTSGVNEQFF.

This clone was recorded once. This sequence joins TRBV5-4 and TRBJ2-5; possible D gene TRBD2, 5 bases. The CDR3 length is 11 residues. V was cut by 4 bases and J by 4 bases, with 5 bases left in between. The germline CDR1 and CDR2 sequences are SGHNT and YYREEE (reference sequence). CDR3 region: CASSGGETQYF. DNA of the CDR3: TGTGCCAGCAGCGGAGGAGAGACCCAGTACTTC.

This clone was seen just once. J is TRBJ2-1 and V is TRBV28; TRBD2 matches 10 bases. Germline assignment: CDR1 MDHEN and CDR2 SYDVKM. The CDR3 is 17 amino acids. The junction had 8 bases not matched to a gene; V was cut back by 3 bases and J by 3 bases. CDR3 sequence (DNA): TGTGCCAGCAGTTTGGCTAGCGGGAGAAGGGGCTACAATGAGCAGTTCTTC. The encoded protein is CASSLASGRRGYNEQFF.

The V gene is TRBV19, the J gene TRBJ2-1; 8 nucleotides line up with TRBD2. CDR1 is LNHDA and CDR2 is SQIVND in the germline V gene (reference sequence). The CDR3 is 15 residues long. After removal of 5 bases from V and 7 bases from J, the junction contained 10 bases not matched to a gene. In DNA, the CDR3 is TGTGCCAGTAGTTGGCGGGAGGTACGTTCGAATGAGCAGTTCTTC. Translating it yields CASSWREVRSNEQFF.

The chain joins TRBV27 to TRBJ2-3, with TRBD2 matching 9 bases. Germline CDR1 and CDR2: MNHEY and SMNVEV (reference sequence). Trimming took 5 bases from V and 1 from J; bases not matched to a gene: 7. CDR3 length: 16 residues. CDR3 protein: CASSPPGLAGTDTQYF. The CDR3 DNA follows: TGTGCCAGCAGTCCCCCGGGACTAGCAGGCACAGATACGCAGTATTTT.

This chain links TRBV15 with TRBJ1-2, with 7 bases lining up with TRBD1. The CDR3 loop spans 16 amino acids. In germline, CDR1 is LNHNV, CDR2 YYDKDF (reference sequence). J lost 9 bases, V lost 1 base, and 14 bases had no gene match. The CDR3 loop is CATSRGRGQSSYSYTF. DNA of the CDR3: TGTGCCACCAGCAGAGGCCGGGGACAGTCGTCGTATAGCTACACCTTC. The full variable domain, with the rest looked up from reference TRBV15 and TRBJ1-2, is DAMVIQNPRYQVTQFGKPVTLSCSQTLNHNVMYWYQQKSSQAPKLLFHYYDKDFNNEADTPDNFQSRRPNTSFCFLDIRSPGLGDTAMYLCATSRGRGQSSYSYTFGSGTRLTVV.

The chain links TRBV25-1 to TRBJ1-1; D might be TRBD1 (5 bases). From germline, CDR1 is MGHDK and CDR2 SYGVNS. V gave up 7 bases and J gave up 0 bases, with 18 bases separating them. There are 16 residues in the CDR3. The CDR3 loop is CASKGGARFMNTEAFF. CDR3 nucleotide sequence: TGTGCCAGCAAAGGAGGGGCCAGGTTTATGAACACTGAAGCTTTCTTT.

This chain uses TRBV18 with TRBJ1-2; D gene ambiguous. The V and J ends lost 3 bases and 5 bases respectively, with 10 bases between them. The CDR3 is made up of 13 amino acids. Germline V lookup: CDR1 KGHSH, CDR2 LQKENI. CDR3 protein: CASSPDYTYGYTF. CDR3 DNA sequence: TGTGCCAGCTCACCGGATTACACATATGGCTACACCTTC.

This sequence joins TRBV2 and TRBJ2-7; D not resolved. Trimming took off 6 bases at V and 3 bases at J, with 3 bases between the two ends. There are 10 residues in the CDR3. CDR1 and CDR2 from the germline V gene are SNHLY and FYNNEI. The CDR3 DNA sequence: TGTGCCAGCAGGATCTACGAGCAGTACTTC. Translation: CASRIYEQYF.